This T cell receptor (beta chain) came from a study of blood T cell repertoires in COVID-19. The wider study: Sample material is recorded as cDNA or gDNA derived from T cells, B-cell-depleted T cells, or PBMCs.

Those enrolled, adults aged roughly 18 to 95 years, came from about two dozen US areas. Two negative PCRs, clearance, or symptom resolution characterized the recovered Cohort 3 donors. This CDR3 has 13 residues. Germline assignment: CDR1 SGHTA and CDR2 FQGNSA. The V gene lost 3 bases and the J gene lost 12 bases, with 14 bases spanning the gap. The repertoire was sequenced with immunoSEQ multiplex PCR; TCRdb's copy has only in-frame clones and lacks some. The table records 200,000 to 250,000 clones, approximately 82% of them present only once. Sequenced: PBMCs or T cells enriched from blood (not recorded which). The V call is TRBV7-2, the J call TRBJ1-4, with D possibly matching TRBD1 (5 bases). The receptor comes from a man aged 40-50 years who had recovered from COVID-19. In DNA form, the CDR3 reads TGTGCCAGCAGCTTGATGGGGGGAATTGAACTGTTTTTT. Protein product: CASSLMGGIELFF.